This entry lists 18 T cell receptor beta chains sequenced from one sample in a study of cytomegalovirus exposure and HLA in healthy donors. Measured with immunoSEQ multiplex PCR; TCRdb has only the in-frame clones, and not every one. The table has just under 150,000 clones, about 91% seen once. Sequencing used PBMCs. The receptors shown here come from a man aged 18 to 35 in good health and CMV-seropositive.

This clone was observed a single time. The V gene is TRBV4-2, the J gene TRBJ1-5, with D unresolved. Per the germline V gene, CDR1 is LGHNA and CDR2 is YNFKEQ. V was cut by 0 bases and J by 3 bases, with 6 bases left in between. The CDR3 has 14 amino acids. The CDR3 bases are TGTGCCAGCAGCCAAGACAGAATCAATCAGCCCCAGCATTTT. Translating gives CASSQDRINQPQHF.

V is TRBV7-9 and J is TRBJ2-1, with 8 bases that match TRBD2. Germline lookup yields CDR1 SEHNR and CDR2 FQNEAQ (reference sequence). The CDR3 is made up of 17 amino acids. V trimming: 2 bases; J trimming: 4 bases; junction bases outside the gene matches: 10. DNA for the CDR3: TGTGCCAGCAGCTTAAGGAAGGCGGGGGGCCCTTACAATGAGCAGTTCTTC. Translated, it gives CASSLRKAGGPYNEQFF.

This sequence joins TRBV27 and TRBJ2-5; 7 bases match TRBD1. Germline-derived CDR1 and CDR2 are MNHEY and SMNVEV (reference sequence). The V and J ends lost 5 bases and 4 bases, in that order; junction bases with no gene match: 4. CDR3 length equals 13 residues. CDR3 sequence: CASSPGTVETQYF. The DNA of the CDR3 is TGTGCCAGCAGTCCTGGGACAGTAGAGACCCAGTACTTC.

This clone appeared a single time. V gene TRBV7-9 combines with J gene TRBJ1-1, with 7 nucleotides matching TRBD1. Trimming at V came to 0 bases and at J to 5 bases, leaving 6 bases not matched to a gene. This CDR3 region has 15 residues. The germline CDR1 and CDR2 sequences are SEHNR and FQNEAQ (reference sequence). CDR3 residues: CASSLAIGGSTEAFF. The CDR3 DNA sequence: TGTGCCAGCAGCTTAGCGATAGGGGGCTCGACTGAAGCTTTCTTT.

The chain couples TRBV6-5 to TRBJ1-2, with a tentative D call TRBD1 (6 bases). The CDR3 is 12 amino acids. Germline CDR1 reads MNHEY; CDR2 reads SVGAGI. The germline V and J ends were trimmed by 6 bases and 8 bases, with 13 bases remaining between them. In nucleotides, the CDR3 is TGTGCCAGCAGCATTCAGGGGTTGGGCTACACCTTC. It codes for CASSIQGLGYTF.

The gene calls are TRBV30 and TRBJ1-2; the match to TRBD1 covers 7 bases. CDR1 is GTSNPN, CDR2 SVGIG, per germline (reference sequence). The CDR3 is 15 amino acids. The junction had 8 bases not matched to a gene; V was cut back by 2 bases and J by 2 bases. Here the CDR3 reads CAWSLTTGLNYGYTF. The CDR3 DNA is TGTGCCTGGAGTCTTACGACAGGGCTCAACTATGGCTACACCTTC. Based on the CDR3 plus reference TRBV30 and TRBJ1-2, the full variable domain is SQTIHQWPATLVQPVGSPLSLECTVEGTSNPNLYWYRQAAGRGLQLLFYSVGIGQISSEVPQNLSASRPQDRQFILSSKKLLLSDSGFYLCAWSLTTGLNYGYTFGSGTRLTVV.

The rearrangement joins TRBV5-1 to TRBJ2-1; 10 nucleotides agree with TRBD2. With 2 bases clipped from V and 8 bases from J, the junction kept 4 bases outside the gene matches. The germline V gene has CDR1 SGHRS and CDR2 YFSETQ. The CDR3 totals 14 residues. Written as DNA, the CDR3 is TGCGCCAGCAGCTTAAGGACTAGCGGCGATGAGCAGTTCTTC. It encodes CASSLRTSGDEQFF.

The rearrangement uses TRBV2 and TRBJ2-2; 9 nucleotides align to TRBD1. Germline values: CDR1 SNHLY, CDR2 FYNNEI. This CDR3 spans 15 amino acids. Trimming cost V 8 bases and J 5 bases; bases outside gene matches: 9. The DNA of the CDR3 is TGTGCCAGCCTTCGGGGGACAGGGAAAACCGGGGAGCTGTTTTTT. Amino acids: CASLRGTGKTGELFF. The whole variable domain, filled in from reference TRBV2 and TRBJ2-2, reads EPEVTQTPSHQVTQMGQEVILRCVPISNHLYFYWYRQILGQKVEFLVSFYNNEISEKSEIFDDQFSVERPDGSNFTLKIRSTKLEDSAMYFCASLRGTGKTGELFFGEGSRLTVL.

In this sample, this clone turned up once. This chain connects TRBV19 to TRBJ1-2; D gene ambiguous. Trimming took 2 bases from V and 3 from J, leaving 7 bases between them. The length of the CDR3 is 13 residues. In germline, CDR1 is LNHDA, CDR2 SQIVND (reference sequence). CDR3 residues: CASSIKTYYGYTF. The CDR3 coding sequence is TGTGCCAGTAGTATAAAAACTTACTATGGCTACACCTTC. Variable domain in full (rest from reference TRBV19 and TRBJ1-2): DGGITQSPKYLFRKEGQNVTLSCEQNLNHDAMYWYRQDPGQGLRLIYYSQIVNDFQKGDIAEGYSVSREKKESFPLTVTSAQKNPTAFYLCASSIKTYYGYTFGSGTRLTVV.

Only one count was recorded for this clone. The chain uses TRBV6-4 and TRBJ2-4; TRBD2 might be the D (5 bases). CDR1 is MRHNA and CDR2 is SNTAGT in the germline V gene. CDR3 length: 15 residues. The germline V and J ends were trimmed by 6 bases and 2 bases, with 14 bases remaining between them. The CDR3 DNA is TGTGCCAGCAGGGGGAGTCCCCTGTCCAAAAACATTCAGTACTTC. It translates to CASRGSPLSKNIQYF.

For the CDR3, the DNA is TGTGCCAGCAGCCCCAAAGGAGGGGCGAAGTCCTACAATGAGCAGTTCTTC. This codes for CASSPKGGAKSYNEQFF. The chain carries TRBV5-4 and TRBJ2-1, with D possibly TRBD2 on 6 matching bases. Looked up from germline, CDR1 is SGHNT and CDR2 is YYREEE (reference sequence). The CDR3 is 17 amino acids. V was cut by 4 bases and J by 1 base, with 18 bases left in between.

The chain has TRBV7-8 and TRBJ2-1; D unresolved. Germline CDR1 SGHVS, CDR2 FQNEAQ. There are 15 residues in the CDR3. Trimming stripped 4 bases from V and 12 bases from J, with 22 bases between. The CDR3 is CASSSEYPQVRGQFF. The CDR3 DNA sequence: TGTGCCAGCAGCTCAGAGTACCCCCAAGTGAGAGGGCAGTTCTTC.

The chain couples TRBV4-1 to TRBJ2-3; D call uncertain. Trimming stripped 3 bases from V and 0 bases from J, with 7 bases between. The CDR3 spans 14 residues. The germline CDR1 and CDR2 sequences are MGHRA and YSYEKL. CDR3 protein: CASSQLYSTDTQYF. CDR3 sequence (DNA): TGCGCCAGCAGCCAGCTCTACAGCACAGATACGCAGTATTTT.

J is TRBJ1-1 and V is TRBV14, with no clear D. The CDR3 extends over 13 amino acids. With 4 bases removed from V and 4 bases from J, the gap between germline ends came to 10 bases. Germline CDR1 reads SGHDN; CDR2 reads FVKESK. CDR3 residues: CASSRSGLTEAFF. The CDR3 nucleotides read TGTGCCAGCAGCCGCAGCGGTCTCACTGAAGCTTTCTTT.

This clone has a handful of counts. The genes are TRBV30 and TRBJ1-1; D is uncertain. The length of the CDR3 is 13 residues. Trimming took off 0 bases at V and 4 bases at J, with 9 bases between the two ends. CDR1 and CDR2 from the germline V gene are GTSNPN and SVGIG (reference sequence). CDR3 in DNA: TGTGCCTGGAGTGTACGTGGAGCCACTGAAGCTTTCTTT. Translating it yields CAWSVRGATEAFF. Drawing the rest from reference TRBV30 and TRBJ1-1, the complete variable domain is SQTIHQWPATLVQPVGSPLSLECTVEGTSNPNLYWYRQAAGRGLQLLFYSVGIGQISSEVPQNLSASRPQDRQFILSSKKLLLSDSGFYLCAWSVRGATEAFFGQGTRLTVV.

The CDR3 spells CASSVERGSTDTQYF. The CDR3 bases are TGCGCCAGCAGCGTTGAAAGGGGAAGCACAGATACGCAGTATTTT. J is TRBJ2-3 and V is TRBV5-1, with D tentatively TRBD1 (5 bases). Trimming took off 4 bases at V and 0 bases at J, with 12 bases between the two ends. Germline V gene sequence: CDR1 SGHRS, CDR2 YFSETQ. The CDR3 runs to 15 residues. Full variable domain (rest looked up from reference TRBV5-1 and TRBJ2-3): KAGVTQTPRYLIKTRGQQVTLSCSPISGHRSVSWYQQTPGQGLQFLFEYFSETQRNKGNFPGRFSGRQFSNSRSEMNVSTLELGDSALYLCASSVERGSTDTQYFGPGTRLTVL.

The chain is built from TRBV13 and TRBJ1-2; D is ambiguous. Germline V CDR1 and CDR2: PRHDT, FYEKMQ (reference sequence). This CDR3 has 12 residues. V gave up 2 bases and J gave up 7 bases, with 8 bases separating them. The CDR3 here is CASSLRGFGYTF. The CDR3, as DNA: TGTGCCAGCAGCTTAAGAGGTTTTGGCTACACCTTC.

V is TRBV6-1 and J is TRBJ2-3; tentative D call: TRBD1 (5 bases). Germline V gene data show CDR1 as MNHNS and CDR2 as SASEGT. This CDR3 is 15 amino acids long. Trimming removed 2 bases from V and 2 bases from J, with 11 bases in between. CDR3 amino acids: CASSEQGTLTDTQYF. The CDR3 DNA follows: TGTGCCAGCAGTGAACAGGGAACCCTCACAGATACGCAGTATTTT.